This T cell receptor (beta chain) was profiled in a study of blood T cell repertoires in COVID-19. CDR3 length equals 15 residues. The germline CDR1 and CDR2 sequences are SGDLS and YYNGEE. V shed 3 bases and J 2 bases; nucleotides not matched to a gene: 6. In the original analysis: Reference gene primer amplification gave nucleated cell count estimates. Libraries were prepared by immunoSEQ multiplex PCR; TCRdb keeps only in-frame clonotypes and omits some of them. That table furnishes V, J and clone size, whereas the DNA furnished D and trimming. The sample includes nearly 15,000 clones, approximately 88% of them seen just once.

V is TRBV9 and J is TRBJ2-3; TRBD1 agrees at 7 bases. Sequenced material: peripheral blood. The receptor was isolated from a human donor in a cohort sampled during active COVID-19. The CDR3 region has the DNA TGTGCCAGCAGCGACCCAGGACAGGCCACAGATACGCAGTATTTT. It translates to CASSDPGQATDTQYF.